The sequence of this T cell receptor beta chain was determined in a study of cytomegalovirus exposure and HLA in healthy donors. Study-level results: In a later analysis, TCR beta V- and J-gene trimming showed a link to a missense DCLRE1C variant. As a later analysis revealed, the rate of TCR association differed by HLA locus, with DRB1 most and HLA-C fewest. Rarity marked most TCR sequences, yet some public TCRs occurred in many donors.

With 60 Vbeta and 13 Jbeta primers, the PCR was carried out. Assay used: immunoSEQ multiplex PCR; TCRdb lists only in-frame clones, some missing. Its clone listing holds approximately 210,000 clones. As to this clone: Its antigen is unknown.

The CDR3 runs 15 residues. J gave up 5 bases and V 2 bases, and 6 bases lay outside the gene matches. Germline CDR1 and CDR2: MNHEY and SVGAGI. The chain combines TRBV6-5 with TRBJ2-5; the match to TRBD1 covers 9 bases. Sequencing was done on a sample of PBMCs. This receptor was obtained from a woman in her thirties in good health and CMV-seropositive. The CDR3 sequence: CASSYGTGFVETQYF. Here the CDR3 DNA reads TGTGCCAGCAGTTACGGGACAGGGTTTGTGGAGACCCAGTACTTC.